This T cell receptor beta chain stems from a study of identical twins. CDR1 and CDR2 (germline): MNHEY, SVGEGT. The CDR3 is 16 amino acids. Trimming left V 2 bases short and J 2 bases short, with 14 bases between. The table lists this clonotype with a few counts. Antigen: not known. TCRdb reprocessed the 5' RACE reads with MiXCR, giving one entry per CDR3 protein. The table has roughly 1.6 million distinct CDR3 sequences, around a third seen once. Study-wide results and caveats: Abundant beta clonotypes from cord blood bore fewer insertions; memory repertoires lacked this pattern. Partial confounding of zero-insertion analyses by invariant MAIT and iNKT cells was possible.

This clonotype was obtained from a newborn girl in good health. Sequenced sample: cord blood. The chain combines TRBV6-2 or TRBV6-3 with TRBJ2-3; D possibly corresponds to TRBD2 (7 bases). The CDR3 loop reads CASSYPGAGATDTQYF. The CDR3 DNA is TGTGCCAGCAGTTACCCGGGGGCGGGAGCCACAGATACGCAGTATTTT.